This record looks at one T cell receptor beta chain sequence and its context. This CDR3 region has 15 residues. V shed 1 base and J 2 bases; nucleotides not matched to a gene: 4. Germline V gene sequence: CDR1 LGHNA, CDR2 YSLEER. The assay was immunoSEQ multiplex PCR, and TCRdb's table has in-frame clones only and misses some. The data show 200,000 to 300,000 clones, roughly nine tenths seen once. These data belong to a study of blood T cell repertoires in COVID-19. Sequenced input: peripheral blood. The rearrangement joins TRBV4-3 to TRBJ1-1, with 7 positions matching TRBD1. The TCR sequence derives from a middle-aged man who had recovered from COVID-19. CDR3 protein: CASSQGQGANTEAFF. CDR3 DNA: TGCGCCAGCAGCCAAGGACAGGGAGCTAACACTGAAGCTTTCTTT.